The 3 T cell receptor beta chains below come from one sample, sequenced in a study of human T cells and chemical hapten exposure. One entry per CDR3 protein results from TCRdb running MiXCR on the RACE reads. Seen here are about 69,000 distinct CDR3 sequences, 30% to 35% observed once, and the top ten hold about 9.6%. Time point meaning: patch test 1, 2 weeks after DPC sensitization. Regarding treatment: therapeutic diphenylcyclopropenone sensitization with weekly scalp DPC. The sample in question was whole blood, obtained in connection with sensitization to the hapten diphenylcyclopropenone (DPC). Source of these receptors: a man aged 40-55 years with alopecia areata. Some clones in this sample may be carry-over from other donors' samples.

This clonotype came up a few times. The J gene is TRBJ1-1, the V gene TRBV12-3 or TRBV12-4; no reliable D call. Trimming removed 3 bases from V and 4 bases from J, with 15 bases in between. The CDR3 is 15 amino acids. The CDR3 protein is CASSLPRELGTEAFF. CDR3 coding DNA: TGTGCCAGCAGTTTGCCGCGGGAGCTGGGCACTGAAGCTTTCTTT.

The chain recombines TRBV28 with TRBJ2-7; D assignment may be TRBD1 or TRBD2 (5 bases each). The CDR3 totals 15 residues. CDR1 MDHEN and CDR2 SYDVKM come from the germline V gene. The V end was cut by 2 bases, the J end by 2 bases, with 13 bases between. CDR3 region: CASSLEGPNTYEQYF. The CDR3 DNA reads as TGTGCCAGCAGTTTAGAGGGGCCGAATACCTACGAGCAGTACTTC.

This clonotype was counted a few times. The J gene is TRBJ2-6, the V gene TRBV11-1; D unresolved. Germline V gene sequence: CDR1 SGHAT, CDR2 FQDESV (reference sequence). V dropped 3 bases and J dropped 1 base, with 4 bases sitting between them. The CDR3 is 14 residues long. CDR3 residues: CASSFQSGANVLTF. The DNA of the CDR3 is TGTGCCAGCAGCTTCCAATCTGGGGCCAACGTCCTGACTTTC.